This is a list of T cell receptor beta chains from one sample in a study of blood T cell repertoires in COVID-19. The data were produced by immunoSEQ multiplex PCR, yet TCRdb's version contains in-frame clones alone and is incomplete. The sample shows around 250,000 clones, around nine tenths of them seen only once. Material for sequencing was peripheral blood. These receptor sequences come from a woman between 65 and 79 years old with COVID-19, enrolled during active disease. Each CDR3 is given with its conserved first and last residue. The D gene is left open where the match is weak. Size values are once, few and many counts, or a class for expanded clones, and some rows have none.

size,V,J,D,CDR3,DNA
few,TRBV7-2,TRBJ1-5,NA,CASSFQGGNQPQHF,TGTGCCAGCAGCTTTCAGGGAGGGAATCAGCCCCAGCATTTT
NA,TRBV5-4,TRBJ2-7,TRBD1,CASSIRQGAKNYEQYF,TGTGCCAGCAGCATAAGACAGGGGGCGAAAAACTACGAGCAGTACTTC
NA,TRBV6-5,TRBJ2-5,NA,CASSRASGVPGSQYF,TGTGCCAGCAGTAGGGCTTCTGGGGTACCGGGGTCCCAGTACTTC
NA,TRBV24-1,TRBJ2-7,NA,CATSETKTGLGHEQYF,TGTGCCACCAGTGAGACCAAAACAGGTCTAGGCCACGAGCAGTACTTC
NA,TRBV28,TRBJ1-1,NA,CASSPPGERSTEAFF,TGTGCCAGCAGTCCCCCCGGGGAAAGAAGCACTGAAGCTTTCTTT
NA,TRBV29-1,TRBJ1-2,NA,CSVEIQGTVNGYTF,TGCAGCGTTGAGATACAGGGTACGGTTAATGGCTACACCTTC
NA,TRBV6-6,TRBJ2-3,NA,CASSYSTGVGDTQYF,TGTGCCAGCAGTTACTCTACGGGAGTAGGAGATACGCAGTATTTT
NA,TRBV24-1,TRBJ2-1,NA,CATSDLAGNEQFF,TGTGCCACCAGTGATTTGGCGGGAAATGAGCAGTTCTTC
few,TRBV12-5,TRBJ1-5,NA,CASAGGGDLSNQPQHF,TGTGCTAGCGCCGGAGGAGGAGACCTTAGCAATCAGCCCCAGCATTTT
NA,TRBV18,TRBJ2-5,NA,CASSPRSGVVETQYF,TGTGCCAGCTCACCACGTTCAGGGGTGGTAGAGACCCAGTACTTC
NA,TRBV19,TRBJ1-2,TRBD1,CASSNPGQGGDYGYTF,TGTGCCAGTAGTAATCCTGGACAGGGCGGTGACTATGGCTACACCTTC
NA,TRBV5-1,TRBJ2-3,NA,CASRTTPYTDTQYF,TGCGCCAGCAGGACTACCCCCTACACAGATACGCAGTATTTT
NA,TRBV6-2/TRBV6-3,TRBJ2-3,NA,CASSSPPLITDTQYF,TGTGCCAGCAGTTCACCTCCACTAATCACAGATACGCAGTATTTT
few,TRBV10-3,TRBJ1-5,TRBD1,CAITQQGARQPQHF,TGTGCCATCACCCAGCAGGGGGCTCGTCAGCCCCAGCATTTT
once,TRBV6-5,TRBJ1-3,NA,CATRAGAGNTIYF,TGTGCCACCCGAGCCGGGGCTGGAAACACCATATATTTT
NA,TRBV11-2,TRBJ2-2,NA,CASALEGGARSGELFF,TGTGCCAGCGCCCTAGAAGGGGGTGCGCGAAGCGGGGAGCTGTTTTTT
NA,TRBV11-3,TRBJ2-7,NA,CASSRRTRGAGEQYF,TGTGCCAGCAGCAGACGGACCCGGGGGGCGGGGGAGCAGTACTTC
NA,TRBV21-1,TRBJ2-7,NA,CASSKTGQGATPYEQYF,TGTGCCAGCAGCAAAACCGGACAGGGGGCTACCCCGTACGAGCAGTACTTC
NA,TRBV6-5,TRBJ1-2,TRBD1,CASSNQGDYGYTF,TGTGCCAGCAGTAATCAGGGGGACTATGGCTACACCTTC
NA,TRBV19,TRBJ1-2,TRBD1,CASRGTGDYGYTF,TGTGCCAGTAGGGGGACAGGGGACTATGGCTACACCTTC
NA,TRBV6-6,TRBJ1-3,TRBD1,CATNPYDRVSGNTIYF,TGTGCCACCAACCCCTACGACAGGGTGTCTGGAAACACCATATATTTT
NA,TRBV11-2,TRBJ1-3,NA,CASSLEGVTIYF,TGTGCCAGCAGCCTAGAAGGGGTAACCATATATTTT
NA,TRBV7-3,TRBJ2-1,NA,CASSTRTNYNEQFF,TGTGCCAGCAGTACCCGGACTAATTACAATGAGCAGTTCTTC
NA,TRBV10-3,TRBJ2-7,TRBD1,CAISLGLTGTEQYF,TGTGCCATCAGTTTAGGACTGACAGGGACCGAGCAGTACTTC
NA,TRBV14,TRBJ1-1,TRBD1,CASSRTGGSLNTEAFF,TGTGCCAGCAGTCGGACAGGGGGCTCTCTGAACACTGAAGCTTTCTTT
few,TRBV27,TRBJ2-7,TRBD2,CASSNAGGVYEQYF,TGTGCCAGCAGCAACGCGGGAGGGGTTTACGAGCAGTACTTC
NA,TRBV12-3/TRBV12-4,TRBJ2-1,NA,CASSYIYSEQFF,TGTGCCAGCAGTTACATCTACAGTGAGCAGTTCTTC
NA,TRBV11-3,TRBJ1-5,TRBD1,CASSSGQGAQPQHF,TGTGCCAGCAGCTCGGGACAGGGTGCCCAGCCCCAGCATTTT
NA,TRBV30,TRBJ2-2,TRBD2,CAWSVRTGGLVGSGELFF,TGTGCCTGGAGTGTAAGAACGGGAGGATTGGTTGGATCCGGGGAGCTGTTTTTT
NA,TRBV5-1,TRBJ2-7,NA,CASSALQGYEQYF,TGCGCCAGCAGCGCGCTACAGGGATACGAGCAGTACTTC
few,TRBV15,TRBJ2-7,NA,CATSRASGGYEQYF,TGTGCCACCAGCAGAGCGTCCGGGGGTTACGAGCAGTACTTC
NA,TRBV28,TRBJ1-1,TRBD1,CASSRQGYTEAFF,TGTGCCAGCAGCCGACAGGGTTACACTGAAGCTTTCTTT
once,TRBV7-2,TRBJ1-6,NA,CASSLVGRADSPLHF,TGTGCCAGCAGCTTAGTGGGCAGGGCTGATTCACCCCTCCACTTT
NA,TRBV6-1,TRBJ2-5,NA,CASSASRWGVETQYF,TGTGCCAGCAGTGCCTCCCGTTGGGGAGTGGAGACCCAGTACTTC
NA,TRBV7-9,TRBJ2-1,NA,CASSSGNYEQFF,TGTGCCAGCAGCTCGGGTAACTATGAGCAGTTCTTC
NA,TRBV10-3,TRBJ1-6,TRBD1,CAISETSGTGAAYNSPLHF,TGTGCCATCAGTGAGACCTCCGGGACAGGGGCGGCCTATAATTCACCCCTCCACTTT
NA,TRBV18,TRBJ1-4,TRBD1,CASSTTGREKLFF,TGTGCCAGCTCGACGACAGGGCGGGAAAAACTGTTTTTT
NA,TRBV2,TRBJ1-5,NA,CASSGGLSNQPQHF,TGTGCCAGCAGCGGGGGACTGAGCAATCAGCCCCAGCATTTT
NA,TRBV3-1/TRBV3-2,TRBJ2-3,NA,CASSQGGRLGPTDTQYF,TGTGCCAGCAGCCAAGGAGGGAGGTTGGGTCCGACAGATACGCAGTATTTT
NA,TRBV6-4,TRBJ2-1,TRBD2,CASSLQSGRPWDEQFF,TGTGCCAGCAGCCTTCAAAGCGGGAGGCCTTGGGATGAGCAGTTCTTC
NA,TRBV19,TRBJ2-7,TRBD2,CASSIRTSGKNEQYF,TGTGCCAGTAGTATACGGACTAGCGGGAAGAACGAGCAGTACTTC
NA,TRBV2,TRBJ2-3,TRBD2,CASSEGGRGPDTQYF,TGTGCCAGCAGTGAAGGCGGGAGAGGGCCAGATACGCAGTATTTT